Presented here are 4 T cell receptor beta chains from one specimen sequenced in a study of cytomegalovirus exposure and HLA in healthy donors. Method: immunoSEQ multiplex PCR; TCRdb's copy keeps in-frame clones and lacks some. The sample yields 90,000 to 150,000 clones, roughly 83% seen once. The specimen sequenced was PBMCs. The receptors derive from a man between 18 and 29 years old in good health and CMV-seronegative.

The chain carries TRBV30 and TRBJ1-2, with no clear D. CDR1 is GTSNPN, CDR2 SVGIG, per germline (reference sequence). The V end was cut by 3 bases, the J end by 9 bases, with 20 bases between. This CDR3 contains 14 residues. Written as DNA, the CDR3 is TGTGCCTGGAGCGAATTGGAGGCCTATTATAGCTACACCTTC. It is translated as CAWSELEAYYSYTF.

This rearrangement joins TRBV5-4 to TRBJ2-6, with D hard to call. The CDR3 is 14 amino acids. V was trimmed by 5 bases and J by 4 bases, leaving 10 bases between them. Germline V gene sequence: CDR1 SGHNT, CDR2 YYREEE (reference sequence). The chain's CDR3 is CASRPEAGANVLTF. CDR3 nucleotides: TGTGCCAGCAGGCCTGAGGCCGGGGCCAACGTCCTGACTTTC.

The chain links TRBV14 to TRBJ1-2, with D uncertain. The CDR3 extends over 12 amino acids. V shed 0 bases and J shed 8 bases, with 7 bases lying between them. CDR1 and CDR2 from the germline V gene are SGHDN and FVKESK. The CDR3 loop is CASSQDRRGYTF. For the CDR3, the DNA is TGTGCCAGCAGCCAAGATCGCCGGGGCTACACCTTC.

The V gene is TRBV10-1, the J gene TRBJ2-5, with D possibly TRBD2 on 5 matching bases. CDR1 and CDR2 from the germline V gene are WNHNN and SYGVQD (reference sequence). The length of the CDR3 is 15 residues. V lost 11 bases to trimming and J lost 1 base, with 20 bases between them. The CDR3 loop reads CADNQERFRQETQYF. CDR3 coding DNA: TGCGCCGACAACCAAGAGCGGTTCCGCCAAGAGACCCAGTACTTC.